The T cell receptor beta chain described here comes from a study of T cell clones after liver transplantation. Overall study context: HCV positivity affected three of eight recipients; the rest lacked autoimmune or viral indications. Tolerant meant at least one year fully off immunosuppression without liver enzymes above twice normal. General study findings and limits: Migration into the graft, not deletion, may explain lost graft donor-reactive T cells. A significant post-transplant drop in circulating graft-donor-reactive CD4 TCRbeta sequences occurred in most of the 8 subjects.

This CDR3 is 14 amino acids long. Trimming pared 4 bases from V and 7 bases from J, leaving 16 bases between. The germline gives CDR1 MNHEY, CDR2 SMNVEV (reference sequence). This clone was observed once. Its antigen is still unknown. Sequenced by immunoSEQ multiplex PCR; TCRdb stores in-frame clones only, minus some. Among 85,000 to 130,000 clones listed, approximately 85% were seen once. The V and J genes are TRBV27 and TRBJ1-2, with D maybe TRBD1 (6 bases). The material sequenced was CD4+ T cells from blood, taken before liver transplant. The sequence came from a human donor who received a liver transplant. CDR3 coding DNA: TGTGCCAGCAGTTACCTTGTGGGGGCGGGTGGCTACACCTTC. It codes for CASSYLVGAGGYTF.